This T cell receptor (beta chain) was recorded in a study of CD8 T cells in Susac syndrome. RNA totalling roughly 0.45 to 1 ug underwent reverse transcription with random hexamers. TCRdb analysed the immunoSEQ multiplex PCR reads with MiXCR anew, one entry per CDR3 protein. The sample comprises roughly 120,000 distinct CDR3 sequences, 94% of which are singletons, and less than 0.15% rests with the top ten. Trimming cost V 0 bases and J 3 bases, with 8 bases left between them. The CDR3 runs to 14 residues. Germline CDR1 reads MNHEY; CDR2 reads SVGEGT. This rearrangement joins TRBV6-2 or TRBV6-3 to TRBJ1-1; D is possibly TRBD1 (6 bases). The receptor was derived from a human donor with multiple sclerosis. The material sequenced was CD4+ T cells from PBMCs. The CDR3 loop reads CASSYSKGDTEAFF. The CDR3 bases are TGTGCCAGCAGTTACTCGAAGGGGGACACTGAAGCTTTCTTT.